This T cell receptor (beta chain) stems from a study of glioma-infiltrating T cells after dendritic cell vaccination. Study at large: Patients had newly diagnosed or recurrent glioblastoma and received dendritic cell vaccines. Treatment, given 2003 to 2012, was autologous tumor lysate-pulsed dendritic cell vaccination.

Concerning this clone itself: The junction differs from germline at one of its ends, possibly a read error. Other DNA sequences from this sample encode an identical CDR3 as well.

None of the glioblastoma patients had an isocitrate dehydrogenase mutation. Primers: 60 V beta forward and 13 J beta reverse. Repertoires were generated with immunoSEQ multiplex PCR, while TCRdb's copy carries only in-frame clones and drops some. The table lists about 32,000 clones, 90% of them singletons. Per germline, CDR1 MNHNY and CDR2 SVGAGI (reference sequence). The CDR3 is 14 amino acids. The chain is built from TRBV6-6 and TRBJ1-6; tentatively, D is TRBD1 (6 bases). Sequences were derived from blood, sampled before dendritic cell vaccination. This sequence originates from a human donor with glioblastoma. CDR3 DNA sequence: TGTGCCAGCAGGGAGAACAGGGATAATTCCCCCCTCCACTTT. Translating gives CASRENRDNSPLHF.